Listed here are 28 T cell receptor beta chains from one sample, sequenced in a study of T-cell memory formation after mild COVID-19. In TCRdb, the 5' RACE reads were re-called with MiXCR into one record per CDR3 protein. This table holds around 500,000 distinct CDR3 sequences, about 18% found once. Sequences were obtained from PBMCs or a T cell subset sorted from them (not recorded which). These receptors all stem from an adult woman who had mild COVID-19 (a few samples of this study predate the infection). Cell type and time point are not known.

This clonotype has more than one count but fewer than ten. V gene TRBV4-1 combines with J gene TRBJ2-5; TRBD1 aligns across 9 bases. Germline assignment: CDR1 MGHRA and CDR2 YSYEKL. J lost 1 base, V lost 1 base, and 4 bases had no gene match. This CDR3 contains 16 residues. CDR3 sequence: CASSQGGTGLQETQYF. The CDR3 region has the DNA TGCGCCAGCAGCCAAGGTGGGACAGGGCTCCAAGAGACCCAGTACTTC.

The chain joins TRBV30 to TRBJ2-7, with D possibly TRBD1 on 6 matching bases. Trimming removed 3 bases from V and 2 bases from J, with 11 bases in between. The CDR3 contains 13 residues. The germline V gene has CDR1 GTSNPN and CDR2 SVGIG (reference sequence). Here the CDR3 reads CAWSSGTTYEQYF. For the CDR3, the DNA is TGTGCCTGGAGCTCCGGGACAACCTACGAGCAGTACTTC.

A word on this clonotype: This may be a read error, as it is one base from a much larger clone. The rearrangement joins TRBV12-3 or TRBV12-4 to TRBJ1-1; unclear D gene. Trimming took off 3 bases at V and 3 bases at J, with 2 bases between the two ends. The length of the CDR3 is 11 residues. The CDR3 protein is CASSFYTEAFF. Here the CDR3 DNA reads TGTGCCAGCAGTTTTTACACTGAAGCTTTCTTT.

This chain uses TRBV4-3 with TRBJ1-1, with D unresolved. Trimming took off 0 bases at V and 10 bases at J, with 12 bases between the two ends. This CDR3 is built from 13 residues. From germline, CDR1 is LGHNA and CDR2 YSLEER. CDR3 sequence: CASSQDSIAGAFF. CDR3 nucleotides: TGCGCCAGCAGCCAAGATAGCATCGCGGGAGCTTTCTTT.

The chain combines TRBV4-2 with TRBJ1-4; no reliable D call. CDR1 LGHNA and CDR2 YNFKEQ come from the germline V gene. CDR3 length: 14 residues. V dropped 0 bases and J dropped 7 bases, with 9 bases sitting between them. CDR3 protein: CASSQDLRGEKLFF. The CDR3 DNA is TGTGCCAGCAGCCAAGACCTCAGAGGTGAAAAACTGTTTTTT.

This clonotype was detected a few times. This chain uses TRBV6-2 or TRBV6-3 with TRBJ2-5, with D hard to call. With 3 bases removed from V and 1 base from J, the gap between germline ends came to 6 bases. The CDR3 runs to 13 residues. CDR1 is MNHEY, CDR2 SVGEGT, per germline. The CDR3 DNA follows: TGTGCCAGCAGTTATGTAAGCCAAGAGACCCAGTACTTC. Protein product: CASSYVSQETQYF.

The genes are TRBV7-9 and TRBJ2-2, with 10 bases aligning to TRBD1. There are 15 residues in the CDR3. Germline V CDR1 and CDR2: SEHNR, FQNEAQ (reference sequence). With V trimmed by 4 bases and J by 5 bases, 4 bases remained unmatched. CDR3 DNA sequence: TGTGCCAGCAGCTCCGGGACAGGGGTGACCGGGGAGCTGTTTTTT. Amino acid sequence: CASSSGTGVTGELFF.

V and J are TRBV20-1 and TRBJ2-7; D is perhaps TRBD2 (5 bases). The CDR3 is 11 amino acids. Trimming stripped 1 base from V and 9 bases from J, with 10 bases between. Per the germline V gene, CDR1 is DFQATT and CDR2 is SNEGSKA (reference sequence). CDR3 DNA: TGCAGTGCTAGAGGAGGAGGAGGGCAGTACTTC. Protein: CSARGGGGQYF.

This clonotype was observed many times. This chain uses TRBV7-9 with TRBJ2-1; D is possibly TRBD1 or TRBD2 (5 bases each). The germline gives CDR1 SEHNR, CDR2 FQNEAQ (reference sequence). The V gene lost 4 bases and the J gene lost 0 bases, with 16 bases spanning the gap. CDR3 size: 17 residues. The CDR3 sequence: CASSSVVGVSSYNEQFF. The CDR3 coding sequence is TGTGCCAGCAGCTCCGTAGTGGGGGTTAGCTCCTACAATGAGCAGTTCTTC. The variable domain in full, with the rest retrieved from reference TRBV7-9 and TRBJ2-1, is DTGVSQNPRHKITKRGQNVTFRCDPISEHNRLYWYRQTLGQGPEFLTYFQNEAQLEKSRLLSDRFSAERPKGSFSTLEIQRTEQGDSAMYLCASSSVVGVSSYNEQFFGPGTRLTVL.

This clonotype was seen more than once but under ten times. The gene calls are TRBV7-2 and TRBJ2-6; no firm D call. Germline CDR1 and CDR2: SGHTA and FQGNSA. The ends were cut back, 1 base at V and 3 bases at J, with 7 bases in the middle. The CDR3 length is 15 residues. The CDR3 sequence is CASSLDVNGANVLTF. CDR3 nucleotide sequence: TGTGCCAGCAGCTTAGATGTGAATGGGGCCAACGTCCTGACTTTC.

This clonotype was counted only a few times. The rearrangement uses TRBV24-1 and TRBJ2-5, with 9 positions matching TRBD2. Trimming at V came to 0 bases and at J to 5 bases, leaving 6 bases not matched to a gene. This CDR3 spans 16 amino acids. Germline values: CDR1 KGHDR, CDR2 SFDVKD. Here the CDR3 DNA reads TGTGCCACCAGTGATTTGACGCGGGGGGGGTTGGAGACCCAGTACTTC. It translates to CATSDLTRGGLETQYF.

This clonotype has more than one count but fewer than ten. At one boundary the junction diverges from the germline segment, which might be a read error. The genes are TRBV30 and TRBJ2-1; 12 nucleotides align to TRBD2. CDR1 is GTSNPN, CDR2 SVGIG, per germline (reference sequence). This CDR3 is built from 17 residues. In DNA form, the CDR3 reads TGTGCCTGGAGTTCGCCATTCTCGACTAGCGGGAGCGCTCGATCACTCTTC. Translated: CAWSSPFSTSGSARSLF.

This clonotype was seen more than once but under ten times. The J gene is TRBJ2-3, the V gene TRBV13, with 7 bases fitting TRBD2. Germline V gene lookup returns CDR1 PRHDT and CDR2 FYEKMQ (reference sequence). J was trimmed by 2 bases and V by 4 bases; bases with no gene match: 9. The CDR3 loop spans 16 amino acids. The CDR3 DNA sequence: TGTGCCAGCAGCTCACTAGCGAGGATTCTCACAGATACGCAGTATTTT. Its protein product is CASSSLARILTDTQYF.

By share of the sample, this clonotype is medium-sized. This chain links TRBV5-6 with TRBJ2-7; 12 nucleotides align to TRBD2. The CDR3 contains 16 residues. In germline, CDR1 is SGHDT, CDR2 YYEEEE. Trimming cost V 4 bases and J 3 bases; bases outside gene matches: 8. CDR3 loop: CASSGGLAGRFYEQYF. DNA for the CDR3: TGTGCCAGCAGCGGGGGACTAGCGGGTCGCTTCTACGAGCAGTACTTC.

The chain has TRBV6-6 and TRBJ1-2, with a possible D match to TRBD1 (6 bases). The V gene's germline CDR1 is MNHNY and CDR2 SVGAGI (reference sequence). V shed 0 bases and J shed 7 bases, with 9 bases lying between them. CDR3 length equals 13 residues. This chain's CDR3 is CASSYSGAGGYTF. DNA of the CDR3: TGTGCCAGCAGTTACTCGGGGGCGGGTGGCTACACCTTC.

This clonotype has a handful of counts. This sequence joins TRBV12-3 or TRBV12-4 and TRBJ2-5; D may be TRBD1 (6 bases). CDR3 length: 15 residues. V dropped 5 bases and J dropped 2 bases, with 15 bases sitting between them. For the CDR3, the DNA is TGTGCCAGCAGTACCCAGGGGTGGGGTCAAGAGACCCAGTACTTC. It specifies CASSTQGWGQETQYF.

This sequence joins TRBV6-1 and TRBJ2-7; 7 nucleotides agree with TRBD1. The CDR3 contains 15 residues. V lost 2 bases to trimming and J lost 3 bases; unmatched junction nucleotides: 7. The V gene's germline CDR1 is MNHNS and CDR2 SASEGT. The CDR3 DNA is TGTGCCAGCAGTGAAAGACAGGGATTCATCTACGAGCAGTACTTC. This gives the protein CASSERQGFIYEQYF.

V is TRBV12-3 or TRBV12-4 and J is TRBJ2-7; 8 bases map to TRBD1. CDR3 length: 13 amino acids. The junction had 7 bases not matched to a gene; V was cut back by 5 bases and J by 7 bases. CDR3 amino acids: CASSLDRGWEQYF. CDR3 sequence (DNA): TGTGCCAGCAGTCTTGACAGGGGCTGGGAGCAGTACTTC.

This CDR3 reads CASSLEGVDEQFF. As DNA, the CDR3 is TGCGCCAGCAGCTTGGAGGGGGTTGATGAGCAGTTCTTC. The chain joins TRBV5-1 to TRBJ2-1; D may be TRBD1 (6 bases). The CDR3 sequence is 13 residues long. V lost 0 bases and J lost 8, with 9 bases in between. Germline CDR1 reads SGHRS; CDR2 reads YFSETQ. The variable domain in full, with the rest retrieved from reference TRBV5-1 and TRBJ2-1, is KAGVTQTPRYLIKTRGQQVTLSCSPISGHRSVSWYQQTPGQGLQFLFEYFSETQRNKGNFPGRFSGRQFSNSRSEMNVSTLELGDSALYLCASSLEGVDEQFFGPGTRLTVL.

This chain uses TRBV20-1 with TRBJ2-7; D is possibly TRBD1 (5 bases). The CDR3 loop spans 13 amino acids. V lost 3 bases and J lost 2, with 11 bases in between. Germline V gene lookup returns CDR1 DFQATT and CDR2 SNEGSKA (reference sequence). CDR3 sequence: CSARVREAYEQYF. Written as DNA, the CDR3 is TGCAGTGCTAGGGTCAGGGAAGCCTACGAGCAGTACTTC.

This clonotype turned up a few times. J is TRBJ1-4 and V is TRBV4-2, with D maybe TRBD1 (6 bases). The CDR3 is 16 residues long. V gave up 1 base and J gave up 5 bases, with 14 bases separating them. Germline V gene lookup returns CDR1 LGHNA and CDR2 YNFKEQ. DNA for the CDR3: TGTGCCAGCAGCCAAGCCCACAGGGAAGGGAATGAAAAACTGTTTTTT. It encodes CASSQAHREGNEKLFF.

This clonotype was counted a few times. The chain is built from TRBV5-1 and TRBJ2-1; D not resolved. V shed 3 bases and J shed 0 bases, with 16 bases lying between them. CDR1 and CDR2 (germline): SGHRS, YFSETQ. This CDR3 is built from 17 residues. The CDR3, as DNA: TGCGCCAGCAGCTACCGTTTGAGTCCCTACTCCTACAATGAGCAGTTCTTC. This codes for CASSYRLSPYSYNEQFF.

The chain links TRBV6-2 or TRBV6-3 to TRBJ2-7; TRBD1 aligns across 11 bases. This CDR3 comprises 15 residues. V was clipped by 10 bases and J by 3 bases; unmatched bases: 11. From germline, CDR1 is MNHEY and CDR2 SVGEGT. The CDR3 sequence: CATNAPGQGDYEQYF. CDR3 nucleotide sequence: TGTGCCACCAACGCCCCGGGACAGGGGGACTACGAGCAGTACTTC.

V is TRBV9 and J is TRBJ1-1, with D possibly matching TRBD1 (6 bases). Trimming left V 7 bases short and J 4 bases short, with 14 bases between. The CDR3 sequence is 13 residues long. Germline V gives CDR1 SGDLS, CDR2 YYNGEE. As DNA, the CDR3 is TGTGCCAGCGCACAGGGAGGCGGCACTGAAGCTTTCTTT. This sequence encodes CASAQGGGTEAFF.

The gene calls are TRBV6-5 and TRBJ1-1; D unresolved. The CDR3 extends over 13 amino acids. Germline V lookup: CDR1 MNHEY, CDR2 SVGAGI. Between the trimmed V and J ends, which lost 2 bases and 3 bases, there was a span of 7 bases. The CDR3 DNA sequence: TGTGCCAGCAGTTACGGGCAGTACACTGAAGCTTTCTTT. As protein: CASSYGQYTEAFF.

This chain connects TRBV30 to TRBJ2-1, with D possibly TRBD2 on 6 matching bases. This CDR3 comprises 15 residues. CDR1 is GTSNPN and CDR2 is SVGIG in the germline V gene (reference sequence). V was clipped by 3 bases and J by 4 bases, with 16 bases between them. The CDR3, as DNA: TGTGCCTGGAGCCAAGACGGGGGACCATACAATGAGCAGTTCTTC. Protein product: CAWSQDGGPYNEQFF.

This clonotype was seen only a few times. The CDR3 here is CASSLMGQGVMDTQYF. CDR3 nucleotide sequence: TGCGCCAGCAGCTTGATGGGACAGGGGGTCATGGATACGCAGTATTTT. The chain carries TRBV5-1 and TRBJ2-3; TRBD1 aligns across 11 bases. This CDR3 spans 16 amino acids. Germline CDR1 SGHRS, CDR2 YFSETQ. J lost 6 bases, V lost 1 base, and 7 bases had no gene match. Drawing the rest from reference TRBV5-1 and TRBJ2-3, the complete variable domain is KAGVTQTPRYLIKTRGQQVTLSCSPISGHRSVSWYQQTPGQGLQFLFEYFSETQRNKGNFPGRFSGRQFSNSRSEMNVSTLELGDSALYLCASSLMGQGVMDTQYFGPGTRLTVL.

This clonotype has a handful of counts. This chain uses TRBV7-3 with TRBJ2-1; D unclear. Germline V gene sequence: CDR1 SGHTA, CDR2 FQGTGA. This CDR3 comprises 16 residues. V was shortened by 1 base and J by 4 bases, with 14 bases between the two germline ends. In DNA form, the CDR3 reads TGTGCCAGCAGCTTAATGTCGGTGGTCGGATACAATGAGCAGTTCTTC. Encoded protein: CASSLMSVVGYNEQFF.